Following are 20 T cell receptor beta chains from one sample sequenced in a study of T cells in tumors and immune-related adverse events. TCRdb's table, derived via immunoSEQ multiplex PCR, lists solely in-frame clones and lacks some. The data show about 2,500 clones, 83% seen once. Specimen: tumor tissue, collected from a patient treated with anti-PD-1 therapy. The receptors were sampled from a female donor with metastatic renal cell carcinoma.

The V gene is TRBV18, the J gene TRBJ1-2, with TRBD1 identical over 8 bases. The CDR3 sequence is 15 residues long. The junction had 9 bases not matched to a gene; V was cut back by 3 bases and J by 6 bases. CDR1 and CDR2 (germline): KGHSH, LQKENI. The CDR3 loop reads CASSPGQEILNGYTF. In nucleotides, the CDR3 is TGTGCCAGCTCACCGGGACAGGAAATACTGAATGGCTACACCTTC.

The chain recombines TRBV5-6 with TRBJ1-1, with D possibly being TRBD1 (6 bases). CDR1 is SGHDT, CDR2 YYEEEE, per germline. The V gene lost 1 base and the J gene lost 1 base, with 8 bases spanning the gap. The CDR3 loop spans 14 amino acids. CDR3 sequence reads: CASSLLQGNTEAFF. CDR3 coding DNA: TGTGCCAGCAGCTTGCTACAGGGGAACACTGAAGCTTTCTTT.

The chain is built from TRBV15 and TRBJ2-3, with D perhaps TRBD2 (6 bases). Trimming took off 1 base at V and 4 bases at J, with 21 bases between the two ends. The germline gives CDR1 LNHNV, CDR2 YYDKDF (reference sequence). This CDR3 contains 18 residues. Here the CDR3 DNA reads TGTGCCACCAGCAGAGGCTGGCTTGGGTCGGGAGTCCCAGATACGCAGTATTTT. Amino acids: CATSRGWLGSGVPDTQYF.

The chain has TRBV19 and TRBJ1-6; D unclear. Germline CDR1 reads LNHDA; CDR2 reads SQIVND (reference sequence). With 3 bases removed from V and 10 bases from J, the gap between germline ends came to 16 bases. This CDR3 spans 15 amino acids. The CDR3 DNA reads as TGTGCCAGTAGTATGGCAGTCATGGGATCCTCACCCCTCCACTTT. The encoded protein is CASSMAVMGSSPLHF.

V and J are TRBV19 and TRBJ2-2; no clear D. In germline, CDR1 is LNHDA, CDR2 SQIVND (reference sequence). The CDR3 totals 14 residues. Between the trimmed V and J ends, which lost 4 bases and 0 bases, there was a span of 6 bases. Written as DNA, the CDR3 is TGTGCCAGTAGTAGGACGGCGAACACCGGGGAGCTGTTTTTT. Translating it yields CASSRTANTGELFF.

The J gene is TRBJ2-3, the V gene TRBV14, with 9 bases identical to TRBD1. The germline gives CDR1 SGHDN, CDR2 FVKESK. The CDR3 has 18 residues. V shed 3 bases, J shed 3 bases, and the junction held 13 bases outside the gene matches. The CDR3 spells CASSHPLGWDRVTDTQYF. In nucleotides, the CDR3 is TGTGCCAGCAGCCATCCATTAGGCTGGGACAGGGTGACAGATACGCAGTATTTT.

In this sample, this clone turned up a few times. V and J are TRBV18 and TRBJ2-5; unclear D gene. From germline, CDR1 is KGHSH and CDR2 LQKENI. The CDR3 is made up of 13 amino acids. With 5 bases removed from V and 2 bases from J, the gap between germline ends came to 9 bases. CDR3 residues: CASSRSKQETQYF. The CDR3 bases are TGTGCCAGCTCAAGATCAAAACAAGAGACCCAGTACTTC.

The chain has TRBV11-2 and TRBJ2-3, with D maybe TRBD1 (5 bases). The germline V gene encodes CDR1 SGHAT and CDR2 FQNNGV. CDR3 length equals 16 residues. Trimming took off 0 bases at V and 11 bases at J, with 21 bases between the two ends. CDR3 in amino acids: CASSLERQGGLLWQYF. For the CDR3, the DNA is TGTGCCAGCAGCTTAGAACGGCAGGGCGGTTTGCTCTGGCAGTATTTT.

The V and J genes are TRBV5-6 and TRBJ2-3, with a tentative D call TRBD2 (5 bases). V lost 3 bases to trimming and J lost 2 bases, with 13 bases between them. This CDR3 comprises 15 residues. Per germline, CDR1 SGHDT and CDR2 YYEEEE. The CDR3 sequence: CASSSSPRDTDTQYF. In DNA form, the CDR3 reads TGTGCCAGCAGCTCTTCCCCGAGGGACACAGATACGCAGTATTTT.

The V call is TRBV10-3, the J call TRBJ1-1, with D unresolved. The germline CDR1 and CDR2 sequences are ENHRY and SYGVKD. CDR3 size: 14 residues. The V end lost 0 bases, the J end lost 1 base, and 6 bases lay between the germline ends. DNA for the CDR3: TGTGCCATCAGTGAGTCGCCAGAGAACACTGAAGCTTTCTTT. Protein product: CAISESPENTEAFF.

The CDR3 spells CASSRGVGVGNYGYTF. CDR3 nucleotide sequence: TGTGCCAGCAGCCGAGGTGTTGGGGTCGGAAACTATGGCTACACCTTC. The rearrangement uses TRBV6-6 and TRBJ1-2; no clear D gene. Germline values: CDR1 MNHNY, CDR2 SVGAGI (reference sequence). The CDR3 is 16 amino acids. V dropped 6 bases and J dropped 2 bases, with 19 bases sitting between them.

The chain has TRBV5-5 and TRBJ2-2; 7 nucleotides align to TRBD1. The CDR3 extends over 16 amino acids. The germline V gene has CDR1 SGHKS and CDR2 YYEKEE (reference sequence). Losses at the gene ends were 4 bases for V and 0 bases for J; bases not matched to a gene: 6. The CDR3 nucleotides read TGTGCCAGCAGCGGAACAGGGGCTTCGAACACCGGGGAGCTGTTTTTT. Its protein is CASSGTGASNTGELFF.

V and J are TRBV27 and TRBJ1-2; the D is unclear. The CDR3 consists of 17 residues. V was shortened by 2 bases and J by 2 bases, with 18 bases between the two germline ends. CDR1 and CDR2 (germline): MNHEY, SMNVEV (reference sequence). The CDR3 bases are TGTGCCAGCAGTTTAGGTTTTGCGGAGGGCGAAAACTATGGCTACACCTTC. Amino acids: CASSLGFAEGENYGYTF.

The rearrangement links TRBV6-1 to TRBJ2-7; 11 nucleotides line up with TRBD1. CDR3 length equals 15 residues. The trim removed 4 bases at V and 6 bases at J, leaving 8 bases unmatched. CDR1 and CDR2 (germline): MNHNS, SASEGT. CDR3 sequence: CASSAGTGGEGEQYF. CDR3 sequence (DNA): TGTGCCAGCAGTGCCGGGACAGGGGGTGAGGGCGAGCAGTACTTC.

The CDR3, as DNA: TGTGCCAGCAGCTTAGTTAGCACAGATACGCAGTATTTT. It yields the protein CASSLVSTDTQYF. V gene TRBV7-9 combines with J gene TRBJ2-3; D is ambiguous. CDR3 size: 13 residues. The V and J ends lost 1 base and 0 bases respectively, with 2 bases between them. The germline V gene encodes CDR1 SEHNR and CDR2 FQNEAQ (reference sequence). The whole variable domain, filled in from reference TRBV7-9 and TRBJ2-3, reads DTGVSQNPRHKITKRGQNVTFRCDPISEHNRLYWYRQTLGQGPEFLTYFQNEAQLEKSRLLSDRFSAERPKGSFSTLEIQRTEQGDSAMYLCASSLVSTDTQYFGPGTRLTVL.

This chain links TRBV15 with TRBJ1-1; TRBD1 matches 9 bases. V dropped 0 bases and J dropped 5; count of bases not matched to a gene: 10. Germline V gene sequence: CDR1 LNHNV, CDR2 YYDKDF (reference sequence). The CDR3 length is 17 residues. CDR3 in amino acids: CATSRERSDRGWTEAFF. The DNA of the CDR3 is TGTGCCACCAGCAGAGAGCGGTCGGACAGGGGTTGGACTGAAGCTTTCTTT.

The chain has TRBV5-1 and TRBJ2-7; TRBD2 matches at 9 bases. The CDR3 covers 15 residues. The ends lost 0 bases at V and 2 bases at J; junction bases unmatched: 3. Per the germline V gene, CDR1 is SGHRS and CDR2 is YFSETQ. Written as DNA, the CDR3 is TGCGCCAGCAGCTTGGGACTAGCGGCTACCTACGAGCAGTACTTC. Its protein is CASSLGLAATYEQYF.

The J gene is TRBJ2-7, the V gene TRBV2; D may be TRBD1 (5 bases). The CDR3 loop spans 14 amino acids. V was clipped by 6 bases and J by 3 bases, with 15 bases between them. The V gene's germline CDR1 is SNHLY and CDR2 FYNNEI. The DNA for the CDR3 is TGTGCCAGCAGCCTTCAGGGATCCCTCTACGAGCAGTACTTC. It translates to CASSLQGSLYEQYF.

CDR3 sequence reads: CASSFSRDPNYGYTF. The CDR3 DNA sequence: TGTGCCAGCAGCTTTAGCAGGGACCCTAACTATGGCTACACCTTC. The chain employs TRBV7-2 and TRBJ1-2; the D gene is possibly TRBD1 (5 bases). Germline CDR1 reads SGHTA; CDR2 reads FQGNSA. V dropped 3 bases and J dropped 0 bases, with 11 bases sitting between them. The CDR3 length is 15 residues.

CDR3: CASSSRTAANYGYTF. CDR3 coding DNA: TGTGCCAGCAGCTCTCGGACAGCTGCTAACTATGGCTACACCTTC. This sequence joins TRBV9 and TRBJ1-2; D possibly corresponds to TRBD1 (6 bases). CDR1 is SGDLS and CDR2 is YYNGEE in the germline V gene. The V and J ends lost 4 bases and 0 bases respectively, with 13 bases between them. This CDR3 comprises 15 residues.